This is a list of T cell receptor beta chains from one sample in a study of blood T cell repertoires in COVID-19. The data were produced by immunoSEQ multiplex PCR, yet TCRdb's version contains in-frame clones alone and is incomplete. Altogether some 150,000 clones are present, 82% being singletons, with the ten largest covering approximately 4.1%. The sample consisted of peripheral blood. All receptors come from a woman older than 75 with acute or convalescent COVID-19. CDR3s include the opening cysteine and the closing phenylalanine or tryptophan. A D gene is named only where the DNA matches it firmly. Clone size is stated in some rows and not others, as once, few, many or a class when expanded.

abundance: NA
d_gene: TRBD1
j_gene: TRBJ1-2
len: 15
v_gene: TRBV5-4
CDR3aa: CASSLHRGQGYGYTF
CDR3nt: TGTGCCAGCAGCTTGCATCGGGGACAGGGGTACGGCTACACCTTC

abundance: NA
d_gene: NA
j_gene: TRBJ1-6
len: 15
v_gene: TRBV18
CDR3aa: CASSPPETPGVALHF
CDR3nt: TGTGCCAGCTCACCGCCCGAGACGCCGGGGGTAGCCCTCCACTTT

abundance: few
d_gene: TRBD1
j_gene: TRBJ1-2
len: 13
v_gene: TRBV2
CDR3aa: CASSPDRSLGYTF
CDR3nt: TGTGCCAGCAGTCCGGACAGGTCGTTGGGCTACACCTTC

abundance: once
d_gene: TRBD2
j_gene: TRBJ2-7
len: 19
v_gene: TRBV28
CDR3aa: CASSPGLAGLRFLPYEQYF
CDR3nt: TGTGCCAGCAGCCCCGGACTAGCGGGCCTCAGATTCTTACCCTACGAGCAGTACTTC

abundance: NA
d_gene: TRBD1
j_gene: TRBJ2-5
len: 15
v_gene: TRBV5-4
CDR3aa: CASSATTGTGKTQYF
CDR3nt: TGTGCCAGCAGCGCAACGACAGGGACGGGAAAGACCCAGTACTTC

abundance: NA
d_gene: NA
j_gene: TRBJ2-1
len: 15
v_gene: TRBV4-1
CDR3aa: CASSQDEIDSNEQFF
CDR3nt: TGCGCCAGCAGCCAAGACGAGATTGACTCCAATGAGCAGTTCTTC

abundance: NA
d_gene: NA
j_gene: TRBJ2-7
len: 12
v_gene: TRBV28
CDR3aa: CASRLMSSEQYF
CDR3nt: TGTGCCAGCAGACTCATGAGTTCCGAGCAGTACTTC

abundance: NA
d_gene: NA
j_gene: TRBJ1-1
len: 14
v_gene: TRBV11-3
CDR3aa: CASSQSGSNTEAFF
CDR3nt: TGTGCCAGCAGCCAATCCGGGTCGAACACTGAAGCTTTCTTT

abundance: once
d_gene: TRBD1
j_gene: TRBJ2-7
len: 17
v_gene: TRBV10-3
CDR3aa: CAISIEQTPGQGYEQYF
CDR3nt: TGTGCCATCAGTATCGAACAAACCCCGGGACAGGGCTACGAGCAGTACTTC

abundance: NA
d_gene: NA
j_gene: TRBJ1-1
len: 15
v_gene: TRBV3-1/TRBV3-2
CDR3aa: CASSQDPGGGTEAFF
CDR3nt: TGTGCCAGCAGCCAAGACCCGGGAGGCGGCACTGAAGCTTTCTTT

abundance: NA
d_gene: TRBD1
j_gene: TRBJ2-7
len: 14
v_gene: TRBV7-6
CDR3aa: CASSLVGQAYEQYF
CDR3nt: TGTGCCAGCAGCTTGGTTGGACAGGCCTACGAGCAGTACTTC

abundance: NA
d_gene: TRBD1
j_gene: TRBJ1-6
len: 18
v_gene: TRBV2
CDR3aa: CASSGGTGMRGNNSPLHF
CDR3nt: TGTGCCAGCAGTGGAGGGACAGGCATGAGGGGTAACAATTCACCCCTCCACTTT

abundance: NA
d_gene: NA
j_gene: TRBJ2-3
len: 16
v_gene: TRBV20-1
CDR3aa: CSASFVGLTNTDTQYF
CDR3nt: TGCAGTGCTAGTTTCGTCGGACTAACGAACACAGATACGCAGTATTTT

abundance: NA
d_gene: TRBD1
j_gene: TRBJ2-5
len: 15
v_gene: TRBV5-1
CDR3aa: CASNMQNRGEETQYF
CDR3nt: TGCGCCAGCAACATGCAAAACAGGGGCGAAGAGACCCAGTACTTC

abundance: NA
d_gene: NA
j_gene: TRBJ1-1
len: 15
v_gene: TRBV10-3
CDR3aa: CAISEPAGESTEAFF
CDR3nt: TGTGCCATCAGTGAGCCCGCAGGGGAGAGCACTGAAGCTTTCTTT

abundance: once
d_gene: TRBD1
j_gene: TRBJ1-5
len: 14
v_gene: TRBV9
CDR3aa: CASSGQGRNQPQHF
CDR3nt: TGTGCCAGCAGCGGACAGGGTCGCAATCAGCCCCAGCATTTT

abundance: NA
d_gene: TRBD1
j_gene: TRBJ2-6
len: 16
v_gene: TRBV19
CDR3aa: CASTRTGGSGANVLTF
CDR3nt: TGTGCCAGTACCAGGACAGGGGGCTCTGGGGCCAACGTCCTGACTTTC

abundance: once
d_gene: NA
j_gene: TRBJ2-7
len: 13
v_gene: TRBV5-1
CDR3aa: CASTLTGAYEQYF
CDR3nt: TGCGCCAGCACGTTGACCGGGGCCTACGAGCAGTACTTC

abundance: NA
d_gene: NA
j_gene: TRBJ2-1
len: 13
v_gene: TRBV24-1
CDR3aa: CATGGARAYEQFF
CDR3nt: TGTGCCACCGGCGGGGCTAGGGCTTATGAGCAGTTCTTC

abundance: NA
d_gene: TRBD2
j_gene: TRBJ2-5
len: 16
v_gene: TRBV5-1
CDR3aa: CASIRTSGGGPETQYF
CDR3nt: TGCGCCAGCATACGGACTAGCGGGGGAGGTCCAGAGACCCAGTACTTC

abundance: NA
d_gene: TRBD1
j_gene: TRBJ1-1
len: 14
v_gene: TRBV19
CDR3aa: CASSLGTGSSEAFF
CDR3nt: TGTGCCAGTAGCCTAGGGACAGGGAGTTCTGAAGCTTTCTTT

abundance: few
d_gene: TRBD2
j_gene: TRBJ2-1
len: 17
v_gene: TRBV15
CDR3aa: CATSSRTSGGHYNEQFF
CDR3nt: TGTGCCACCAGCAGCAGGACTAGCGGGGGCCACTACAATGAGCAGTTCTTC

abundance: NA
d_gene: NA
j_gene: TRBJ1-2
len: 17
v_gene: TRBV27
CDR3aa: CASSPTPKTATNYGYTF
CDR3nt: TGTGCCAGCAGCCCTACCCCAAAGACAGCTACTAACTATGGCTACACCTTC

abundance: NA
d_gene: NA
j_gene: TRBJ2-2
len: 16
v_gene: TRBV5-4
CDR3aa: CASSFNREGNTGELFF
CDR3nt: TGTGCCAGCAGCTTCAACAGGGAGGGAAACACCGGGGAGCTGTTTTTT

abundance: NA
d_gene: NA
j_gene: TRBJ2-3
len: 14
v_gene: TRBV5-4
CDR3aa: CASSREGGSDTQYF
CDR3nt: TGTGCCAGCAGCCGCGAGGGGGGGTCAGATACGCAGTATTTT

abundance: NA
d_gene: TRBD1
j_gene: TRBJ1-4
len: 16
v_gene: TRBV29-1
CDR3aa: CSAWGGQGIGGEKLFF
CDR3nt: TGCAGCGCCTGGGGGGGACAGGGAATTGGAGGTGAAAAACTGTTTTTT

abundance: NA
d_gene: TRBD1
j_gene: TRBJ1-5
len: 15
v_gene: TRBV7-8
CDR3aa: CASSSPRDRDQPQHF
CDR3nt: TGTGCCAGCAGTTCTCCCCGGGACAGAGATCAGCCCCAGCATTTT